Reported below is one T cell receptor (beta chain). Its antigen is as yet unknown. The donors were healthy bone marrow donors. PCR involved 60 Vbeta and 13 Jbeta primers. Assay used: immunoSEQ multiplex PCR; TCRdb lists only in-frame clones, some missing. This table holds 95,000 to 110,000 clones. From germline, CDR1 is SGHTA and CDR2 FQGNSA. V lost 11 bases to trimming and J lost 4 bases; unmatched junction nucleotides: 14. The CDR3 has 15 amino acids. The data originate from a study of cytomegalovirus exposure and HLA in healthy donors. Study-wide results and limits: Most TCR beta V segments were productive about 90% or about 30% of the time in an earlier analysis.

V gene TRBV7-2 combines with J gene TRBJ2-5; TRBD2 matches at 9 bases. This clonotype was obtained from a man between 35 and 55 years old in good health and CMV-seronegative. Sequencing used PBMCs. The CDR3 loop reads CAGAVGGRAAETQYF. Written as DNA, the CDR3 is TGTGCCGGAGCGGTTGGCGGGAGGGCCGCAGAGACCCAGTACTTC.